Presented here are 4 T cell receptor beta chains from one specimen sequenced in a study of T-cell memory formation after mild COVID-19. Each CDR3 protein gets one entry after TCRdb re-called the 5' RACE reads with MiXCR. The table lists almost 350,000 distinct CDR3 sequences, 20% to 25% of them singletons. Sequenced sample: PBMCs or a T cell subset sorted from them (not recorded which). These receptors were obtained from a young man who had mild COVID-19 (a few samples of this study predate the infection). Cell type and time point are not known.

The chain carries TRBV7-6 and TRBJ1-3; no definite D call. This CDR3 has 13 amino acids. From germline, CDR1 is SGHVS and CDR2 FNYEAQ. Between the trimmed V and J ends, which lost 0 bases and 4 bases, there was a span of 4 bases. DNA of the CDR3: TGTGCCAGCAGCTTAGCGGTGGGAAACACCATATATTTT. It yields the protein CASSLAVGNTIYF.

This clonotype was seen more than once but under ten times. The chain is built from TRBV30 and TRBJ1-5; no clear D gene. The CDR3 runs 15 residues. The V and J ends lost 1 base and 0 bases respectively, with 10 bases between them. Germline CDR1 reads GTSNPN; CDR2 reads SVGIG (reference sequence). The DNA of the CDR3 is TGTGCCTGGAGTGCGGCCCTTTATAGCAATCAGCCCCAGCATTTT. Translation: CAWSAALYSNQPQHF.

The chain is built from TRBV29-1 and TRBJ2-1; 9 bases line up with TRBD1. CDR1 and CDR2 from the germline V gene are SQVTM and ANQGSEA. The CDR3 loop spans 15 amino acids. Losses at the gene ends were 6 bases for V and 2 bases for J; bases not matched to a gene: 8. CDR3 residues: CSVEQGATAYNEQFF. CDR3 DNA sequence: TGCAGCGTGGAACAGGGGGCTACTGCCTACAATGAGCAGTTCTTC.

The genes are TRBV5-1 and TRBJ2-3; 9 positions agree with TRBD2. Germline V gene lookup returns CDR1 SGHRS and CDR2 YFSETQ. The CDR3 spans 15 residues. The junction had 7 bases not matched to a gene; V was cut back by 4 bases and J by 4 bases. The CDR3 region is CASSLIAGVADTQYF. For the CDR3, the DNA is TGCGCCAGCAGCCTAATAGCGGGGGTGGCAGATACGCAGTATTTT.